Below are 27 T cell receptor beta chains sequenced from a single sample in a study of blood T cells in healthy people across ages. Alongside a J-beta primer mix, a sample-barcoded 5' primer served in a second PCR lasting about 7 to 11 cycles. Each CDR3 protein gets one entry after TCRdb re-called the 5' RACE reads with MiXCR. The sample consists of more than 1 million distinct CDR3 sequences, under 55% of them appearing once. What was sequenced was blood. Receptors were obtained from a woman aged 60-75 years in good health.

Here the CDR3 reads CASSELAGAGSPYEQYF. The CDR3 DNA reads as TGTGCCAGCAGTGAATTAGCAGGGGCGGGATCTCCCTACGAGCAGTACTTC. The chain combines TRBV2 with TRBJ2-7; either TRBD1 or TRBD2 may supply D (6 bases each). The germline V gene encodes CDR1 SNHLY and CDR2 FYNNEI. This CDR3 has 17 residues. The V and J ends lost 2 bases and 2 bases respectively, with 19 bases between them.

The chain has TRBV20-1 and TRBJ2-7; 8 positions agree with TRBD2. The ends lost 5 bases at V and 0 bases at J; junction bases unmatched: 6. CDR1 is DFQATT, CDR2 SNEGSKA, per germline (reference sequence). This CDR3 is built from 14 residues. CDR3 sequence reads: CSAQTSGSSYEQYF. The CDR3 nucleotides read TGCAGTGCTCAAACTAGCGGCAGCTCCTACGAGCAGTACTTC.

The chain has TRBV10-3 and TRBJ2-1, with TRBD2 as a possible D gene (5 bases). CDR3 length: 17 amino acids. Trimming removed 0 bases at V and 3 bases at J, with 15 bases between. CDR1 and CDR2 (germline): ENHRY, SYGVKD. CDR3 sequence (DNA): TGTGCCATCAGTGAGTCGCCCCCTGGCGGGTTCTACAATGAGCAGTTCTTC. Its protein product is CAISESPPGGFYNEQFF.

This clonotype was seen more than once but under ten times. The chain carries TRBV12-3 or TRBV12-4 and TRBJ1-2; D remains unclear. Trimming removed 1 base from V and 4 bases from J, with 10 bases in between. The CDR3 runs to 14 residues. CDR3 bases: TGTGCCAGCAGTTTAGGGGTGGGCTCCTATGGCTACACCTTC. This sequence encodes CASSLGVGSYGYTF.

This clonotype has a count of ten or more. CDR3 amino acids: CSAPPRRETQYF. In DNA form, the CDR3 reads TGCAGTGCCCCCCCGAGACGGGAGACCCAGTACTTC. The V call is TRBV20-1, the J call TRBJ2-5; no firm D call. The CDR3 loop spans 12 amino acids. Germline CDR1 DFQATT, CDR2 SNEGSKA (reference sequence). The ends were cut back, 6 bases at V and 5 bases at J, with 13 bases in the middle.

The chain joins TRBV2 to TRBJ2-1; a possible D gene is TRBD1 (5 bases). The germline V and J ends were trimmed by 7 bases and 2 bases, with 12 bases remaining between them. This CDR3 region has 14 residues. Germline lookup yields CDR1 SNHLY and CDR2 FYNNEI. CDR3 DNA: TGTGCCAGCATTCAGGGATTCGCCTACAATGAGCAGTTCTTC. Translating it yields CASIQGFAYNEQFF.

Only one count was recorded for this clonotype. J is TRBJ2-4 and V is TRBV3-1, with 10 bases fitting TRBD2. The end of the DNA fits TRBJ2-7 better, so the J call may be wrong. From germline, CDR1 is LGHDT and CDR2 YNNKEL (reference sequence). This CDR3 has 18 residues. The CDR3 reads CASSQDSSGGSSSYEQYF. For the CDR3, the DNA is TGTGCCAGCAGCCAAGATTCTAGCGGGGGTTCCAGCTCCTACGAGCAGTACTTC.

This rearrangement joins TRBV7-8 to TRBJ2-7; 9 nucleotides agree with TRBD1. J was trimmed by 2 bases and V by 5 bases; bases with no gene match: 10. Germline V gene sequence: CDR1 SGHVS, CDR2 FQNEAQ. This CDR3 is 16 amino acids long. In DNA form, the CDR3 reads TGTGCCAGCAGCCTTCGGGACAGGGCCCAGACCTACGAGCAGTACTTC. Amino acids: CASSLRDRAQTYEQYF.

This sequence joins TRBV3-1 and TRBJ2-1; the D call may be TRBD1 or TRBD2 (5 bases each). The germline V gene has CDR1 LGHDT and CDR2 YNNKEL (reference sequence). This CDR3 is 16 amino acids long. The V and J ends lost 4 bases and 5 bases respectively, with 18 bases between them. CDR3 sequence: CASSPSGRNINNEQFF. The CDR3 DNA reads TGTGCCAGCAGCCCCTCGGGACGGAATATAAACAATGAGCAGTTCTTC.

This sequence joins TRBV9 and TRBJ2-7; no firm D call. V was pared by 0 bases and J by 5 bases, with 12 bases between. Per germline, CDR1 SGDLS and CDR2 YYNGEE. The CDR3 totals 14 residues. The CDR3 loop reads CASSVAWSAHEQYF. DNA of the CDR3: TGTGCCAGCAGCGTAGCTTGGAGTGCCCACGAGCAGTACTTC.

This chain uses TRBV29-1 with TRBJ2-5; D is possibly TRBD1 (6 bases). V dropped 5 bases and J dropped 1 base, with 11 bases sitting between them. The length of the CDR3 is 13 residues. Looked up from germline, CDR1 is SQVTM and CDR2 is ANQGSEA. The CDR3 region has the DNA TGCAGCGTTCAACGGACAGTCCAAGAGACCCAGTACTTC. Translated: CSVQRTVQETQYF.

The table lists this clonotype with a count of one. The chain carries TRBV12-3 or TRBV12-4 and TRBJ2-3, with 13 positions matching TRBD2. The CDR3 has 17 amino acids. V lost 6 bases, J lost 3 bases, and 9 bases stayed unmatched. The CDR3 DNA reads TGTGCCAGCAGCCGAGGACTAGCGGGAGTGTATACAGATACGCAGTATTTT. Its translation: CASSRGLAGVYTDTQYF.

The chain combines TRBV5-1 with TRBJ2-7; D gene unclear. V lost 0 bases and J lost 7, with 11 bases in between. Looked up from germline, CDR1 is SGHRS and CDR2 is YFSETQ. The CDR3 has 13 residues. The CDR3 DNA reads TGCGCCAGCAGCTTGGCCACAACTCAGGAGCAGTACTTC. Its protein is CASSLATTQEQYF.

V usage is TRBV9 and J usage is TRBJ2-1; 11 nucleotides match TRBD2. The CDR3 consists of 16 residues. Germline CDR1 SGDLS, CDR2 YYNGEE. Trimming cost V 3 bases and J 8 bases; bases outside gene matches: 10. The chain's CDR3 is CASSGGEGLAVDEQFF. The CDR3 nucleotides read TGTGCCAGCAGCGGAGGGGAGGGACTAGCGGTTGATGAGCAGTTCTTC.

This clonotype has at least ten counts. The chain combines TRBV29-1 with TRBJ2-1, with TRBD2 as a possible D gene (6 bases). The CDR3 has 15 amino acids. Germline V gives CDR1 SQVTM, CDR2 ANQGSEA. The V gene lost 2 bases and the J gene lost 9 bases, with 20 bases spanning the gap. Here the CDR3 DNA reads TGCAGCGTTGAATTGGGTCAGAGAGGGCGGGGTGAGCAGTTCTTC. This sequence encodes CSVELGQRGRGEQFF.

The chain employs TRBV14 and TRBJ2-1; TRBD2 agrees at 7 bases. Germline CDR1 SGHDN, CDR2 FVKESK. The CDR3 spans 16 residues. With V trimmed by 1 base and J by 13 bases, 16 bases remained unmatched. This CDR3 is CASSQGEGAVRDSQFF. The CDR3 coding sequence is TGTGCCAGCAGCCAAGGGGAGGGCGCCGTTCGGGACTCACAGTTCTTC. Supplemented by reference TRBV14 and TRBJ2-1, the full variable domain reads EAGVTQFPSHSVIEKGQTVTLRCDPISGHDNLYWYRRVMGKEIKFLLHFVKESKQDESGMPNNRFLAERTGGTYSTLKVQPAELEDSGVYFCASSQGEGAVRDSQFFGPGTRLTVL.

V is TRBV29-1 and J is TRBJ1-2; D is uncertain. Germline CDR1 and CDR2: SQVTM and ANQGSEA. This CDR3 has 11 residues. Trimming shortened V by 6 bases and J by 6 bases, and 11 bases separated the two germline ends. The CDR3 sequence: CSVLMIDGYTF. The CDR3 DNA is TGCAGCGTATTAATGATTGATGGCTACACCTTC. The whole variable domain, remainder taken from reference TRBV29-1 and TRBJ1-2, is SAVISQKPSRDICQRGTSLTIQCQVDSQVTMMFWYRQQPGQSLTLIATANQGSEATYESGFVIDKFPISRPNLTFSTLTVSNMSPEDSSIYLCSVLMIDGYTFGSGTRLTVV.

There are a few counts of this clonotype. V is TRBV27 and J is TRBJ1-6; the D gene is possibly TRBD1 (5 bases). V lost 4 bases and J 0 bases, leaving 13 bases between the germline ends. The length of the CDR3 is 17 residues. Looked up from germline, CDR1 is MNHEY and CDR2 is SMNVEV (reference sequence). CDR3 coding DNA: TGTGCCAGCAGTTCCCCGGGACCGAGCTCCTATAATTCACCCCTCCACTTT. Protein product: CASSSPGPSSYNSPLHF.

The V call is TRBV20-1, the J call TRBJ1-1; D possibly corresponds to TRBD1 (6 bases). Germline loops: CDR1 DFQATT, CDR2 SNEGSKA (reference sequence). The CDR3 is 15 residues long. V gave up 3 bases and J gave up 1 base, with 15 bases separating them. CDR3 sequence reads: CSASWTEAPNTEAFF. In DNA form, the CDR3 reads TGCAGTGCTAGTTGGACAGAGGCCCCGAACACTGAAGCTTTCTTT.

The V call is TRBV28, the J call TRBJ2-5, with 13 bases identical to TRBD2. This CDR3 region has 15 residues. Germline CDR1 is MDHEN and CDR2 is SYDVKM. V was pared by 6 bases and J by 2 bases, with 3 bases of the junction left unmatched. DNA for the CDR3: TGTGCCAGCAGACCACTAGCGGGAGGGCAAGAGACCCAGTACTTC. Encoded protein: CASRPLAGGQETQYF.

The V gene is TRBV7-9, the J gene TRBJ1-1, with 8 bases aligning to TRBD1. Looked up from germline, CDR1 is SEHNR and CDR2 is FQNEAQ (reference sequence). Trimming took 4 bases from V and 3 from J; bases not matched to a gene: 7. The CDR3 spans 15 residues. CDR3 protein: CASSSGQGADTEAFF. The CDR3 bases are TGTGCCAGCAGCTCGGGGCAGGGGGCCGACACTGAAGCTTTCTTT.

V and J are TRBV20-1 and TRBJ2-7, with 9 bases matching TRBD1. CDR1 is DFQATT and CDR2 is SNEGSKA in the germline V gene (reference sequence). The CDR3 length is 15 residues. Trimming cost V 3 bases and J 1 base; bases outside gene matches: 7. The CDR3 here is CSARGGTGISYEQYF. CDR3 nucleotide sequence: TGCAGTGCTAGGGGTGGGACAGGGATTTCCTACGAGCAGTACTTC.

This clonotype was observed a handful of times. The rearrangement links TRBV5-1 to TRBJ2-6; 9 bases are a match to TRBD1. This CDR3 spans 17 amino acids. Germline assignment: CDR1 SGHRS and CDR2 YFSETQ. The V and J ends lost 5 bases and 4 bases, in that order; junction bases with no gene match: 10. CDR3 nucleotides: TGCGCCAGCAGTTTGACAGGGGGAGGTTCCGGGGCCAACGTCCTGACTTTC. As protein: CASSLTGGGSGANVLTF.

This clonotype came up once. The V call is TRBV7-8, the J call TRBJ1-6; D gene ambiguous. Germline-derived CDR1 and CDR2 are SGHVS and FQNEAQ. The CDR3 extends over 15 amino acids. Trimming removed 4 bases at V and 1 base at J, with 8 bases between. The DNA of the CDR3 is TGTGCCAGCAGCTGCCTGAGATCCTATAATTCACCCCTCCACTTT. This codes for CASSCLRSYNSPLHF.

This clonotype has more than one count but fewer than ten. The chain couples TRBV12-3 or TRBV12-4 to TRBJ2-5; D is unclear. V was clipped by 2 bases and J by 10 bases, with 8 bases between them. This CDR3 has 11 residues. Here the CDR3 reads CASSLSLNQYF. As DNA, the CDR3 is TGTGCCAGCAGTTTAAGTTTGAACCAGTACTTC.

Concerning this clonotype: Germline and junction disagree at one end, which may indicate a read error. The chain combines TRBV3-1 with TRBJ2-1, with TRBD2 identical over 8 bases. This CDR3 region has 17 residues. The germline gives CDR1 LGHDT, CDR2 YNNKEL (reference sequence). The CDR3 loop is CASSQDTGLVGYNEQSF. CDR3 DNA: TGTGCCAGCAGCCAAGATACGGGACTAGTAGGCTACAATGAGCAGTCCTTC.

A word on this clonotype: This may arise from a read error, as a much more abundant clone is one base away. V gene TRBV7-2 combines with J gene TRBJ2-1; tentatively, D is TRBD1 (5 bases). Trimming cost V 3 bases and J 4 bases, with 16 bases left between them. CDR1 and CDR2 from the germline V gene are SGHTA and FQGNSA. This CDR3 has 16 amino acids. The CDR3 sequence is CASSFFSQGRYNEQFF. The CDR3 nucleotides are TGTGCCAGCAGCTTCTTTAGCCAGGGAAGATACAATGAGCAGTTCTTC.